This T cell receptor (beta chain) was observed in a study of CD8 T cells in ankylosing spondylitis. Overall study findings and caveats: Disease-associated clones were CD8+ and fairly uncommon in peripheral blood. Earlier work had already found some motif variants in reactive arthritis synovial fluid and blood.

After removal of 3 bases from V and 2 bases from J, the junction contained 4 bases not matched to a gene. The CDR3 runs to 14 residues. Germline CDR1 and CDR2: DFQATT and SNEGSKA (reference sequence). As concerns this clonotype: The antigen is not known.

Scientists made TCR beta libraries using quantitative 5'-RACE with molecular barcodes. One entry per CDR3 protein results from TCRdb running MiXCR on the 5' RACE reads. Among about 240,000 distinct CDR3 sequences, roughly 8.6% were seen once, and the ten largest hold under 7.5%. This sequence joins TRBV20-1 and TRBJ1-1; 9 bases fit TRBD1. The sample consisted of blood, either unsorted or a sorted T cell fraction (not recorded which). This receptor was taken from a male donor with ankylosing spondylitis or in good health (not recorded which). The CDR3, as DNA: TGCAGTGCTAGTGGACAGGGGACAAACACTGAAGCTTTCTTT. Translation gives CSASGQGTNTEAFF.